This paragraph reports one TCR beta chain. What it recognizes is unknown. The template was genomic DNA from peripheral blood, not RNA. A mixed TRB-A/B primer pool amplified rearranged TRB by multiplex touch-down PCR. In TCRdb, the multiplex PCR reads were re-called with MiXCR into one record per CDR3 protein. The profile shows some 600 distinct CDR3 sequences, 25% to 30% of them singletons. The data originate from a study of T cell repertoires in aging, cancer and after chemotherapy. Whole-study findings and limits: In cancer patients, declining TCR diversity with age involved lost richness and lost evenness. Age-matched healthy donors had significantly more diverse, less clonal blood TCR repertoires than untreated cancer patients. Rebound thymic output was suggested by rising median generation probability during chemotherapy in each cancer cohort. Immunological memory after chemotherapy cannot be judged from the repertoire data.

Germline assignment: CDR1 SNHLY and CDR2 FYNNEI. The CDR3 has 13 residues. After removal of 6 bases from V and 12 bases from J, the junction contained 10 bases not matched to a gene. Sequencing was carried out using blood. The V call is TRBV2, the J call TRBJ1-2; TRBD1 aligns across 10 bases. The TCR sequence derives from a human donor with a solid tumor. The chain's CDR3 is CASSGRTGGLNTF. The CDR3 region has the DNA TGTGCCAGCAGCGGGAGGACAGGGGGGCTAAACACCTTC.